Shown below are 29 T cell receptor beta chains from a single sample sequenced in a study of cytomegalovirus exposure and HLA in healthy donors. Primers included in the PCR were 60 Vbeta and 13 Jbeta primers. Assay: immunoSEQ multiplex PCR; the TCRdb copy retains only in-frame clones and omits some. The data show 120,000 to 150,000 clones, approximately 79% seen once. Sequenced sample: PBMCs. The receptors come from a male donor in good health and CMV-seronegative.

The chain recombines TRBV27 with TRBJ1-4, with 9 bases lining up with TRBD1. The CDR3 spans 13 residues. Germline assignment: CDR1 MNHEY and CDR2 SMNVEV (reference sequence). With V trimmed by 6 bases and J by 8 bases, 4 bases remained unmatched. The CDR3 DNA follows: TGTGCCAGCAGAAATGGACAGGGGGAAAAACTGTTTTTT. This translates into CASRNGQGEKLFF.

J is TRBJ2-7 and V is TRBV29-1; a weak D match, TRBD1 (6 bases). V was shortened by 1 base and J by 3 bases, with 16 bases between the two germline ends. The CDR3 has 15 residues. Germline V CDR1 and CDR2: SQVTM, ANQGSEA. CDR3 residues: CSVEVADRSIYEQYF. The CDR3 DNA follows: TGCAGCGTTGAAGTGGCGGACAGAAGCATCTACGAGCAGTACTTC.

The chain employs TRBV27 and TRBJ2-1, with 7 positions matching TRBD1. Losses at the gene ends were 3 bases for V and 4 bases for J; bases not matched to a gene: 6. This CDR3 comprises 15 residues. Germline-derived CDR1 and CDR2 are MNHEY and SMNVEV (reference sequence). The CDR3 here is CASSLTGTEYNEQFF. As DNA, the CDR3 is TGTGCCAGCAGTTTGACCGGGACAGAATACAATGAGCAGTTCTTC.

V usage is TRBV14 and J usage is TRBJ2-7, with D hard to call. Germline V gene lookup returns CDR1 SGHDN and CDR2 FVKESK. This CDR3 contains 11 residues. Trimming removed 3 bases at V and 7 bases at J, with 7 bases between. CDR3 nucleotide sequence: TGTGCCAGCAGCCAGGAGAGGGAGCAGTACTTC. This sequence encodes CASSQEREQYF.

This clone was counted a few times. V usage is TRBV10-3 and J usage is TRBJ2-7; no clear D gene. This CDR3 comprises 14 residues. The germline V gene encodes CDR1 ENHRY and CDR2 SYGVKD. Trimming took 4 bases from V and 2 from J, leaving 12 bases between them. The CDR3 DNA is TGTGCCATCAGTGTTCAGGCCAATACCTACGAGCAGTACTTC. Protein sequence: CAISVQANTYEQYF.

The chain recombines TRBV6-5 with TRBJ2-2, with D possibly being TRBD2 (6 bases). The germline V gene encodes CDR1 MNHEY and CDR2 SVGAGI. The CDR3 is 15 residues long. The V and J ends lost 6 bases and 7 bases respectively, with 18 bases between them. CDR3 nucleotide sequence: TGTGCCAGCAGCCCCTCGGCGGGGCCCAGCGGGGAGCTGTTTTTT. Translation gives CASSPSAGPSGELFF.

This rearrangement joins TRBV7-7 to TRBJ2-7; 7 positions match TRBD1. Losses at the gene ends were 2 bases for V and 3 bases for J; bases not matched to a gene: 4. The germline V gene has CDR1 SSHAT and CDR2 FNYEAQ (reference sequence). The CDR3 contains 14 residues. The CDR3, as DNA: TGTGCCAGCAGCTTATCCGGGACAGACTACGAGCAGTACTTC. Protein: CASSLSGTDYEQYF.

This sequence joins TRBV30 and TRBJ1-1; 11 bases agree with TRBD1. Germline CDR1 and CDR2: GTSNPN and SVGIG (reference sequence). V lost 1 base to trimming and J lost 10 bases; unmatched junction nucleotides: 5. CDR3 length equals 13 residues. The CDR3 is CAWSGGTGGRAFF. DNA for the CDR3: TGTGCCTGGAGTGGGGGGACAGGGGGACGAGCTTTCTTT.

The chain joins TRBV7-9 to TRBJ1-3, with unresolved D. This CDR3 is built from 16 residues. Germline V gives CDR1 SEHNR, CDR2 FQNEAQ (reference sequence). V lost 7 bases to trimming and J lost 0 bases, with 16 bases between them. The CDR3 DNA sequence: TGTGCCAGCACAAGGCAGACAACAAGCTCTGGAAACACCATATATTTT. Translated, it gives CASTRQTTSSGNTIYF.

This clone was observed a few times. This chain uses TRBV9 with TRBJ2-1, with 7 positions matching TRBD1. In germline, CDR1 is SGDLS, CDR2 YYNGEE. CDR3 size: 15 residues. V was clipped by 4 bases and J by 1 base; unmatched bases: 5. CDR3 sequence reads: CASSLQGISYNEQFF. Here the CDR3 DNA reads TGTGCCAGCAGCCTACAGGGGATTTCCTACAATGAGCAGTTCTTC.

This clone was seen a few times. The rearrangement links TRBV14 to TRBJ1-2; the D gene is possibly TRBD1 (6 bases). CDR3 length: 13 residues. Trimming took 6 bases from V and 4 from J, leaving 12 bases between them. Germline CDR1 SGHDN, CDR2 FVKESK. The CDR3 DNA reads TGTGCCAGCAGACGAACAGGGCTCTATGGCTACACCTTC. Protein product: CASRRTGLYGYTF. The whole variable domain, filled in from reference TRBV14 and TRBJ1-2, reads EAGVTQFPSHSVIEKGQTVTLRCDPISGHDNLYWYRRVMGKEIKFLLHFVKESKQDESGMPNNRFLAERTGGTYSTLKVQPAELEDSGVYFCASRRTGLYGYTFGSGTRLTVV.

In this sample, this clone turned up once. This rearrangement joins TRBV7-2 to TRBJ2-1; unclear D gene. The germline CDR1 and CDR2 sequences are SGHTA and FQGNSA. V dropped 4 bases and J dropped 5 bases, with 15 bases sitting between them. This CDR3 spans 15 amino acids. The CDR3 region is CASSSFGSANNEQFF. For the CDR3, the DNA is TGTGCCAGCAGCTCCTTTGGCAGCGCCAACAATGAGCAGTTCTTC.

This chain uses TRBV19 with TRBJ1-5; 8 nucleotides align to TRBD1. Germline lookup yields CDR1 LNHDA and CDR2 SQIVND (reference sequence). V dropped 1 base and J dropped 8; count of bases not matched to a gene: 10. The CDR3 covers 16 residues. DNA of the CDR3: TGTGCCAGTAGTATAGGACAGGGGCAGGGGGAAAAGCCCCAGCATTTT. Translation: CASSIGQGQGEKPQHF.

The chain is built from TRBV19 and TRBJ1-2, with 9 bases aligning to TRBD1. The CDR3 totals 12 residues. J lost 5 bases, V lost 6 bases, and 1 base had no gene match. Per the germline V gene, CDR1 is LNHDA and CDR2 is SQIVND (reference sequence). The CDR3 protein is CASRDRGYGYTF. Here the CDR3 DNA reads TGTGCCAGTAGGGACAGGGGATATGGCTACACCTTC.

V gene TRBV7-2 combines with J gene TRBJ2-3; TRBD2 agrees at 11 bases. The CDR3 is made up of 13 amino acids. The ends lost 10 bases at V and 10 bases at J; junction bases unmatched: 10. CDR1 and CDR2 from the germline V gene are SGHTA and FQGNSA. The CDR3 region has the DNA TGTGCCACCAGACTAGCGGGGCCCGATCCGCAGTATTTT. It codes for CATRLAGPDPQYF.

V and J are TRBV25-1 and TRBJ2-3, with TRBD2 identical over 7 bases. This CDR3 has 15 residues. CDR1 is MGHDK, CDR2 SYGVNS, per germline. V was pared by 3 bases and J by 5 bases, with 8 bases of the junction left unmatched. The CDR3 nucleotides read TGTGCCAGCAGTGACGTAGCGGGCGGGTTAGATACGCAGTATTTT. It specifies CASSDVAGGLDTQYF. The variable domain in full, completed from reference TRBV25-1 and TRBJ2-3, reads EADIYQTPRYLVIGTGKKITLECSQTMGHDKMYWYQQDPGMELHLIHYSYGVNSTEKGDLSSESTVSRIRTEHFPLTLESARPSHTSQYLCASSDVAGGLDTQYFGPGTRLTVL.

CDR3 amino acids: CASSSGTGGNQPQHF. The CDR3 region has the DNA TGCGCCAGCAGCTCCGGGACAGGGGGCAATCAGCCCCAGCATTTT. V and J are TRBV5-1 and TRBJ1-5; TRBD1 agrees at 10 bases. CDR3 size: 15 residues. V was clipped by 3 bases and J by 2 bases; unmatched bases: 2. Per the germline V gene, CDR1 is SGHRS and CDR2 is YFSETQ.

The sample holds one count of this clone. V is TRBV6-5 and J is TRBJ2-7; 9 positions agree with TRBD1. The trim removed 3 bases at V and 5 bases at J, leaving 8 bases unmatched. Germline values: CDR1 MNHEY, CDR2 SVGAGI. This CDR3 contains 15 residues. CDR3 nucleotides: TGTGCCAGCAGTTATAAAACAGGGGGCGTTAACGAGCAGTACTTC. This translates into CASSYKTGGVNEQYF.

This clone was detected a few times. The chain joins TRBV6-5 to TRBJ1-5; 7 nucleotides align to TRBD1. Germline trimming cut 6 bases from V and 5 bases from J; bases unmatched to any gene: 4. Germline V lookup: CDR1 MNHEY, CDR2 SVGAGI. This CDR3 has 13 amino acids. CDR3 region: CASRTGTDQPQHF. The CDR3 DNA follows: TGTGCCAGCAGGACAGGGACGGATCAGCCCCAGCATTTT.

The gene calls are TRBV11-2 and TRBJ2-7, with 8 bases aligning to TRBD2. Germline V CDR1 and CDR2: SGHAT, FQNNGV. The CDR3 runs to 14 residues. After removal of 1 base from V and 7 bases from J, the junction contained 6 bases not matched to a gene. CDR3 sequence (DNA): TGTGCCAGCAGCTTAGCGGGGGGGATGGTGGAGCAGTACTTC. This codes for CASSLAGGMVEQYF.

CDR3 DNA sequence: TGTGCCAGCAGCGTAGGCCCGGGGGGGACTGAAGCTTTCTTT. Translated, it gives CASSVGPGGTEAFF. The rearrangement links TRBV9 to TRBJ1-1; D may be TRBD1 (5 bases). The CDR3 runs to 14 residues. Germline CDR1 SGDLS, CDR2 YYNGEE. Trimming pared 0 bases from V and 5 bases from J, leaving 11 bases between. The full variable domain, with the rest looked up from reference TRBV9 and TRBJ1-1, is DSGVTQTPKHLITATGQRVTLRCSPRSGDLSVYWYQQSLDQGLQFLIQYYNGEERAKGNILERFSAQQFPDLHSELNLSSLELGDSALYFCASSVGPGGTEAFFGQGTRLTVV.

This clone has only a few counts. This chain uses TRBV5-1 with TRBJ2-1, with 12 bases matching TRBD2. The CDR3 sequence is 16 residues long. Germline V lookup: CDR1 SGHRS, CDR2 YFSETQ. V shed 4 bases and J 5 bases; nucleotides not matched to a gene: 7. The CDR3: CASSPLTSGRNNEQFF. DNA of the CDR3: TGCGCCAGCAGCCCGCTGACTAGCGGGAGAAACAATGAGCAGTTCTTC.

The chain joins TRBV9 to TRBJ1-3; D perhaps matches TRBD1 (6 bases). CDR1 is SGDLS and CDR2 is YYNGEE in the germline V gene. Trimming took 0 bases from V and 0 from J, leaving 13 bases between them. The CDR3 is made up of 17 amino acids. The CDR3 loop is CASSVGRTANSGNTIYF. Written as DNA, the CDR3 is TGTGCCAGCAGCGTAGGTCGGACAGCGAACTCTGGAAACACCATATATTTT.

This chain connects TRBV14 to TRBJ1-2, with TRBD1 as a possible D gene (5 bases). Germline-derived CDR1 and CDR2 are SGHDN and FVKESK. V shed 1 base and J shed 4 bases, with 13 bases lying between them. This CDR3 has 15 residues. CDR3 nucleotide sequence: TGTGCCAGCAGCCAAGGTGTGGGGCTACGCTATGGCTACACCTTC. Translated: CASSQGVGLRYGYTF.

The chain couples TRBV2 to TRBJ2-7; D possibly corresponds to TRBD2 (5 bases). CDR1 and CDR2 (germline): SNHLY, FYNNEI. CDR3 size: 12 residues. V lost 7 bases and J 3 bases, leaving 10 bases between the germline ends. The CDR3 sequence: CASNKRSYEQYF. The CDR3 region has the DNA TGTGCCAGCAATAAGCGGAGCTACGAGCAGTACTTC.

The genes are TRBV12-5 and TRBJ1-1; D remains ambiguous. Germline-derived CDR1 and CDR2 are LGHNT and FRNRAP. The CDR3 consists of 13 residues. Trimming took 2 bases from V and 0 from J, leaving 4 bases between them. The CDR3 DNA reads as TGTGCTAGTGGTTTGTATGTGAACACTGAAGCTTTCTTT. This sequence encodes CASGLYVNTEAFF. Using reference TRBV12-5 and TRBJ1-1 for the parts outside the CDR3, the full variable domain is DARVTQTPRHKVTEMGQEVTMRCQPILGHNTVFWYRQTMMQGLELLAYFRNRAPLDDSGMPKDRFSAEMPDATLATLKIQPSEPRDSAVYFCASGLYVNTEAFFGQGTRLTVV.

The chain links TRBV6-6 to TRBJ1-1, with D possibly being TRBD1 (6 bases). Germline CDR1 and CDR2: MNHNY and SVGAGI (reference sequence). This CDR3 comprises 15 residues. V was trimmed by 4 bases and J by 3 bases, leaving 15 bases between them. Here the CDR3 DNA reads TGTGCCAGCAGTTGGGGGCAGGTTGAGGACACTGAAGCTTTCTTT. Amino acids: CASSWGQVEDTEAFF.

As concerns this clone: At one end the junction does not follow the germline gene, possibly because of a read error. The rearrangement joins TRBV7-9 to TRBJ1-2, with TRBD1 matching over 9 bases. The CDR3 is made up of 15 amino acids. Germline V gene lookup returns CDR1 SEHNR and CDR2 FQNEAQ (reference sequence). The CDR3 reads CSSSQGDRGYGGYTF. The CDR3 nucleotides are TGTTCCAGCAGCCAAGGCGACAGGGGGTATGGTGGCTACACCTTC.

This rearrangement joins TRBV9 to TRBJ2-1, with D perhaps TRBD1 (6 bases). V lost 3 bases to trimming and J lost 5 bases, with 9 bases between them. CDR1 and CDR2 from the germline V gene are SGDLS and YYNGEE. CDR3 length: 13 residues. The CDR3 nucleotides read TGTGCCAGCAGCGAGGGGGAACACAATGAGCAGTTCTTC. It codes for CASSEGEHNEQFF.